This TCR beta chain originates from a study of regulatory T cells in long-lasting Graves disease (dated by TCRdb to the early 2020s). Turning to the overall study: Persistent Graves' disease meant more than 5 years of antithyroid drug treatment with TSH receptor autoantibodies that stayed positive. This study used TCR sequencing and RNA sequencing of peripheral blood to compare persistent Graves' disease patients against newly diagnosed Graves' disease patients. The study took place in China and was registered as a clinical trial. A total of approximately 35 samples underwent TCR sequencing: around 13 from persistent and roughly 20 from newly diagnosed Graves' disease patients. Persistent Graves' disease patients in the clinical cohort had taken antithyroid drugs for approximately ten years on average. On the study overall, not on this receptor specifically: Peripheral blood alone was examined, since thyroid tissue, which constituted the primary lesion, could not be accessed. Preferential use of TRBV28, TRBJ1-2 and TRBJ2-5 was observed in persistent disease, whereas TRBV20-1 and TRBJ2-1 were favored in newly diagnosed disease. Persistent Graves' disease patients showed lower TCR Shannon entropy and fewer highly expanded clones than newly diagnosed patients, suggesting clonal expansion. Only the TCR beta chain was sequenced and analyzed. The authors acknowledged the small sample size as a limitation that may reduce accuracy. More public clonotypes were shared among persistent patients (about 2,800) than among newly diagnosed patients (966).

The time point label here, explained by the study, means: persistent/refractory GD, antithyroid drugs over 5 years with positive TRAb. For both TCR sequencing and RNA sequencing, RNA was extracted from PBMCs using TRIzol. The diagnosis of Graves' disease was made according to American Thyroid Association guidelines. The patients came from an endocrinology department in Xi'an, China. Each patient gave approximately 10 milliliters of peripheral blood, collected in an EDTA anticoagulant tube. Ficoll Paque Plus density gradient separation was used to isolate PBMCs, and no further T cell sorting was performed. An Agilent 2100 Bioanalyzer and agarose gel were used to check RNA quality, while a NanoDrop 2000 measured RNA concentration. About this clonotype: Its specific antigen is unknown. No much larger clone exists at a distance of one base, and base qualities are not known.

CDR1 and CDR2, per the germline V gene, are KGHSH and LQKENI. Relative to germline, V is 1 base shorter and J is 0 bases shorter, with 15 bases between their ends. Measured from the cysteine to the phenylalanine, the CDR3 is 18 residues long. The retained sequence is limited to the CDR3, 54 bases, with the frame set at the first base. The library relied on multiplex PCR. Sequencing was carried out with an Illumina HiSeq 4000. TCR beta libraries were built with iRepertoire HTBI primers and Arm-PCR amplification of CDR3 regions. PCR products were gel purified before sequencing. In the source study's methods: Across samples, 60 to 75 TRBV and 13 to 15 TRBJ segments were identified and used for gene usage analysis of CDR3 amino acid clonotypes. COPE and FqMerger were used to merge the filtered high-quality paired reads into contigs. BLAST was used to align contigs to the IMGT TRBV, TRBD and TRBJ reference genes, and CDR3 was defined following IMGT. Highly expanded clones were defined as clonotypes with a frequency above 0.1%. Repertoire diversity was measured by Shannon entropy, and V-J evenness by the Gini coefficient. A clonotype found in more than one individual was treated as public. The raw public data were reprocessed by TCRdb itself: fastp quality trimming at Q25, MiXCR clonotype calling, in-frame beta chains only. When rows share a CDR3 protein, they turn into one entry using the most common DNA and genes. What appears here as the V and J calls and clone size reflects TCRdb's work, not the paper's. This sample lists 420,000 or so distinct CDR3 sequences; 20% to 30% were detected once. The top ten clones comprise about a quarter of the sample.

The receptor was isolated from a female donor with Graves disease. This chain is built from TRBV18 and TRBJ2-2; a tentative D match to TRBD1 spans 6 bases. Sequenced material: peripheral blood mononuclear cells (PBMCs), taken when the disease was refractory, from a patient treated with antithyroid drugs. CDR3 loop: CASSPLYVRTANTGELFF. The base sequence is TGTGCCAGCTCACCACTTTACGTCAGGACAGCGAACACCGGGGAGCTGTTTTTT. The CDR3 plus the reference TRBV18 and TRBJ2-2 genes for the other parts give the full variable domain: NAGVMQNPRHLVRRRGQEARLRCSPMKGHSHVYWYRQLPEEGLKFMVYLQKENIIDESGMPKERFSAEFPKEGPSILRIQQVVRGDSAAYFCASSPLYVRTANTGELFFGEGSRLTVL.